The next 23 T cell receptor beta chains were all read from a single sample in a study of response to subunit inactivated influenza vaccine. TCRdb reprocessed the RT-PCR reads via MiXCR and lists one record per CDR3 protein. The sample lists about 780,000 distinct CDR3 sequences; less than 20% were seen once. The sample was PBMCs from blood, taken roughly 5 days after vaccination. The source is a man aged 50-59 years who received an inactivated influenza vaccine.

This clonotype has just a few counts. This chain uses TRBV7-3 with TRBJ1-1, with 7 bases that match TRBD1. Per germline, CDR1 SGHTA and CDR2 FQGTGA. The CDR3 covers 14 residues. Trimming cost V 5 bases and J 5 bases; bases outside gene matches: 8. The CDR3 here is CASSLDREGTEAFF. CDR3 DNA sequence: TGTGCCAGCAGCCTAGACAGGGAGGGGACTGAAGCTTTCTTT.

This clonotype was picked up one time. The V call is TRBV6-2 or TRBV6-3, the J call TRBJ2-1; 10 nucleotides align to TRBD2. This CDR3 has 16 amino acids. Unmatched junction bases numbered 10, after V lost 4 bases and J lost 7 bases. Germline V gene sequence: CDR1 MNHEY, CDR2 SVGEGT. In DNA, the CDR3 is TGTGCCAGCAGTTTCCGAAGCGGGAGGGCCTTTAATGAGCAGTTCTTC. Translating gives CASSFRSGRAFNEQFF.

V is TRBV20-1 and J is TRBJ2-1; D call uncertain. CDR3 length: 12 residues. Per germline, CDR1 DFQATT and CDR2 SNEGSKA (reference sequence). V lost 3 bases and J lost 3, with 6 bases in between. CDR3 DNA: TGCAGTGCTAGGGGTTACTACAATGAGCAGTTCTTC. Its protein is CSARGYYNEQFF.

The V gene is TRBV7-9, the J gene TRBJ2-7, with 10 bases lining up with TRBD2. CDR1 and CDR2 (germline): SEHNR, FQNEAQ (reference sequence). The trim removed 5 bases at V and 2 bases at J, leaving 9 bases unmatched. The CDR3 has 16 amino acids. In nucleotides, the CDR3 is TGTGCCAGCAGCCATTTTGGAGCGGGAGGGCCCTACGAGCAGTACTTC. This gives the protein CASSHFGAGGPYEQYF.

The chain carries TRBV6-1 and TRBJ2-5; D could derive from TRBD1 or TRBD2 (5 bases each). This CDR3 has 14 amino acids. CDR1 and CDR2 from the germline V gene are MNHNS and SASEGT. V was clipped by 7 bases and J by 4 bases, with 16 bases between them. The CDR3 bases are TGTGCCAGCAAAAGCGGCAGGGTCGGAGAGACCCAGTACTTC. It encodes CASKSGRVGETQYF.

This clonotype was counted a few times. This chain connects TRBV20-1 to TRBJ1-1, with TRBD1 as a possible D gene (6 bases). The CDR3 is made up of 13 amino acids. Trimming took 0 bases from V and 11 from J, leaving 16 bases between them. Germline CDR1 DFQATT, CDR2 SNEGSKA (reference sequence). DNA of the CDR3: TGCAGTGCTAGAGATTTGGCCACAGGGTCGGCTTTCTTT. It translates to CSARDLATGSAFF.

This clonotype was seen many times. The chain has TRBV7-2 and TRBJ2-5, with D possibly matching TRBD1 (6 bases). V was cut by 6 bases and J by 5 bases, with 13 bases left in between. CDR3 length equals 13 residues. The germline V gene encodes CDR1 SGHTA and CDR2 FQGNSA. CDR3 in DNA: TGTGCCAGCAGTCGCGGAAGGGGGGAGACCCAGTACTTC. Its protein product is CASSRGRGETQYF.

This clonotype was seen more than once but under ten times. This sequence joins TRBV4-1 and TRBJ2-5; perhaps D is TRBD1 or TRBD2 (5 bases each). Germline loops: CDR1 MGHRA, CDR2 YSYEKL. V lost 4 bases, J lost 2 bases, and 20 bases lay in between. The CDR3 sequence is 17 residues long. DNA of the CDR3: TGCGCCAGCAGCCCCATACTAATTCGGGGCGATCAAGAGACCCAGTACTTC. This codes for CASSPILIRGDQETQYF.

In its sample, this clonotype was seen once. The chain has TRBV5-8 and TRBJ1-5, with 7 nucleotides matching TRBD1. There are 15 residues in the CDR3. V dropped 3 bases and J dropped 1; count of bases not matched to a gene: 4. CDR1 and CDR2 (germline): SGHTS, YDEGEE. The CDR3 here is CASSSGTVSNQPQHF. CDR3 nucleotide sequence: TGTGCCAGCAGCTCCGGGACAGTCAGCAATCAGCCCCAGCATTTT.

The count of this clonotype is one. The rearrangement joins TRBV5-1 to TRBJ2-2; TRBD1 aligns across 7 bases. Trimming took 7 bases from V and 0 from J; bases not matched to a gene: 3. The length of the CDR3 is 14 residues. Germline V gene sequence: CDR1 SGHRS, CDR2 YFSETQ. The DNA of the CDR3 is TGCGCCAGCTTGGGACAGACGAACACCGGGGAGCTGTTTTTT. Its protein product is CASLGQTNTGELFF.

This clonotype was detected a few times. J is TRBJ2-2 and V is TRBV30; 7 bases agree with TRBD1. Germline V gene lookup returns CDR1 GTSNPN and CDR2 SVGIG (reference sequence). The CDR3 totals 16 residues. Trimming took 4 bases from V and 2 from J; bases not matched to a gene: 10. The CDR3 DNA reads TGTGCCTGGAAAGCAACCTGGACAGGCAACACCGGGGAGCTGTTTTTT. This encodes CAWKATWTGNTGELFF.

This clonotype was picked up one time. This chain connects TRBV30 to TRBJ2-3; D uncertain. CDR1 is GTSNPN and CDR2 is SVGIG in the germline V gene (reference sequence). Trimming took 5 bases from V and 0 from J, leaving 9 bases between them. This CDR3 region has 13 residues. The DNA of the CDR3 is TGTGCCTGGGGTCAGTCTAGCACAGATACGCAGTATTTT. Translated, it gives CAWGQSSTDTQYF. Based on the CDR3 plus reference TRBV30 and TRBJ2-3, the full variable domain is SQTIHQWPATLVQPVGSPLSLECTVEGTSNPNLYWYRQAAGRGLQLLFYSVGIGQISSEVPQNLSASRPQDRQFILSSKKLLLSDSGFYLCAWGQSSTDTQYFGPGTRLTVL.

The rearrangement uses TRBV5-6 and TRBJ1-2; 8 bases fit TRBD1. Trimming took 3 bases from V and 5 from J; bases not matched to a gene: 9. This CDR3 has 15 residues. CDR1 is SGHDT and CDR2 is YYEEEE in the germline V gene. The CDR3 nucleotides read TGTGCCAGCAGCTCAAAACCCCAGGGGGCGTATGGCTACACCTTC. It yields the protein CASSSKPQGAYGYTF.

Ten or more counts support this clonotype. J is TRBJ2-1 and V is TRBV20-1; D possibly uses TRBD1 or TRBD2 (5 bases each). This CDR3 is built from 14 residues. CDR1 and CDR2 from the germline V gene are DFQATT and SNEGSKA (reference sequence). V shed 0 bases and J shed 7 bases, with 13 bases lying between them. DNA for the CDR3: TGCAGTGCTAGAGATCCCAGGGAGAGGAATGAGCAGTTCTTC. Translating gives CSARDPRERNEQFF.

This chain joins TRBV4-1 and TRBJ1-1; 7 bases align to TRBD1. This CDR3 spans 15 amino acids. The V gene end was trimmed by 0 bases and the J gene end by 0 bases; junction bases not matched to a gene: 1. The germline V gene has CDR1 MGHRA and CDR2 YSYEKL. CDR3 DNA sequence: TGCGCCAGCAGCCAAGAGGACAGGATGAACACTGAAGCTTTCTTT. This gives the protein CASSQEDRMNTEAFF.

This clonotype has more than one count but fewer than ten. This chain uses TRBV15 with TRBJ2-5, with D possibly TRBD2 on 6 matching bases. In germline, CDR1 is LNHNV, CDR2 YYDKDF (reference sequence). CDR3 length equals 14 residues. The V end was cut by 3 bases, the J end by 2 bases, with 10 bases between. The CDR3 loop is CATSSRDWQETQYF. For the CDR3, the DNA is TGTGCCACCAGCAGCAGGGACTGGCAAGAGACCCAGTACTTC.

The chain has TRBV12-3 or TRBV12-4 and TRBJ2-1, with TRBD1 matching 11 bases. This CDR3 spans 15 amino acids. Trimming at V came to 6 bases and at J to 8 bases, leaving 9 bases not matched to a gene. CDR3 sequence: CASRGPGQGVDEQFF. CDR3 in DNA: TGTGCCAGCAGAGGGCCGGGACAGGGGGTTGATGAGCAGTTCTTC.

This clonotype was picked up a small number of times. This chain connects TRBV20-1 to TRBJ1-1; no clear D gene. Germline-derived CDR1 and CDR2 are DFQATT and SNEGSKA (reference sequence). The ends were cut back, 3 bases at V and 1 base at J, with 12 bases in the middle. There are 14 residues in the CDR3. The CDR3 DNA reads TGCAGTGCTAGGGTGGGAGGTGCGAACACTGAAGCTTTCTTT. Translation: CSARVGGANTEAFF.

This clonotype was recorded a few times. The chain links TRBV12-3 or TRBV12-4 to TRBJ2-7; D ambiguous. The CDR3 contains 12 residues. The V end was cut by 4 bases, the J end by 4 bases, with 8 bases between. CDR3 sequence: CASSYQWYEQYF. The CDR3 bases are TGTGCCAGCAGTTACCAATGGTACGAGCAGTACTTC.

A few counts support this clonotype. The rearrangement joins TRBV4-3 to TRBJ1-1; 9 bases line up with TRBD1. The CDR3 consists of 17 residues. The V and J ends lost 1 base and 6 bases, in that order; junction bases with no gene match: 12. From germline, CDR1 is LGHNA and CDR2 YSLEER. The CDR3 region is CASSQVPGTGMFAEAFF. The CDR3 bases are TGCGCCAGCAGCCAAGTCCCCGGGACAGGGATGTTCGCTGAAGCTTTCTTT.

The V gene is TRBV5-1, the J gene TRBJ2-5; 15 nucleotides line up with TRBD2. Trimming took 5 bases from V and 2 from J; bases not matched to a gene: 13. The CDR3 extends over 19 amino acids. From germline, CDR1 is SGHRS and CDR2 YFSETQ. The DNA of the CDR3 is TGCGCCAGCAGATCTATGTCCGGGACTAGCGGGGGGCCGCAAGAGACCCAGTACTTC. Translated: CASRSMSGTSGGPQETQYF.

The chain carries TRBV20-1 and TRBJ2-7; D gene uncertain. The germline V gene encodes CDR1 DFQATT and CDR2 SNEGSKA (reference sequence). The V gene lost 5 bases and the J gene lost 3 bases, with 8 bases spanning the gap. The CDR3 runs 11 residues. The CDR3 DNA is TGCAGTGCTGCCCAGTACTACGAGCAGTACTTC. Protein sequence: CSAAQYYEQYF.

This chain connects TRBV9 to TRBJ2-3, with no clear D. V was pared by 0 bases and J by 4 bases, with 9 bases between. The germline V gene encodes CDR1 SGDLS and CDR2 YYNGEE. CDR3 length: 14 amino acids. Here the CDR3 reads CASSVGLVADTQYF. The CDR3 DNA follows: TGTGCCAGCAGCGTAGGGCTGGTCGCAGATACGCAGTATTTT.